Below, 17 T cell receptor beta chains from the same sample are listed, as sequenced in a study of shared clonotypes between healthy human individuals. The table came from immunoSEQ multiplex PCR; TCRdb's copy has only in-frame clones and leaves some out. This sample has about 2.3 million clones, with 93% found just once. The sequencing sample was made of naive CD4+ T cells from PBMCs. Stated subset: CD45RA+ positively selected. The receptors derive from a young man in good health. Some clones in this sample may be carry-over from other donors' samples.

V usage is TRBV18 and J usage is TRBJ2-5; D remains ambiguous. CDR3 length equals 13 residues. V was pared by 2 bases and J by 6 bases, with 10 bases between. In germline, CDR1 is KGHSH, CDR2 LQKENI. Here the CDR3 DNA reads TGTGCCAGCTCACCAGGGGTCTTGCAGACCCAGTACTTC. The encoded protein is CASSPGVLQTQYF.

The rearrangement joins TRBV6-5 to TRBJ1-2; D is ambiguous. The CDR3 length is 14 residues. CDR1 is MNHEY and CDR2 is SVGAGI in the germline V gene. V dropped 8 bases and J dropped 14 bases, with 27 bases sitting between them. Here the CDR3 DNA reads TGTGCCAGCCGACCGTGGGTGAAGGCCCCGGGCTGGACCTTC. Translated: CASRPWVKAPGWTF.

This rearrangement joins TRBV7-2 to TRBJ1-3; TRBD1 matches 8 bases. This CDR3 has 15 amino acids. Losses at the gene ends were 7 bases for V and 4 bases for J; bases not matched to a gene: 9. CDR1 and CDR2 from the germline V gene are SGHTA and FQGNSA. For the CDR3, the DNA is TGTGCCAGCACCACCCAGAACAGGGGGGGAAACACCATATATTTT. It yields the protein CASTTQNRGGNTIYF.

Concerning this clone itself: One end of the junction is discordant with germline, which a read error may explain. The chain couples TRBV2 to TRBJ2-1; TRBD2 agrees at 8 bases. The CDR3 contains 11 residues. Germline loops: CDR1 SNHLY, CDR2 FYNNEI. The CDR3 coding sequence is TGTGCCAGCATCGGGGGGCTAGCGGGCCTCTTC. Its translation is CASIGGLAGLF. The full variable domain, in which reference TRBV2 and TRBJ2-1 provide the parts outside the CDR3, is EPEVTQTPSHQVTQMGQEVILRCVPISNHLYFYWYRQILGQKVEFLVSFYNNEISEKSEIFDDQFSVERPDGSNFTLKIRSTKLEDSAMYFCASIGGLAGLFGPGTRLTVL.

V usage is TRBV10-1 and J usage is TRBJ2-1; 8 bases line up with TRBD1. Germline CDR1 WNHNN, CDR2 SYGVQD (reference sequence). Unmatched junction bases numbered 8, after V lost 2 bases and J lost 8 bases. This CDR3 has 15 residues. CDR3 DNA sequence: TGCGCCAGCAGTGAGCTTACAGGGGGTCGCGATGAGCAGTTCTTC. Its protein is CASSELTGGRDEQFF.

The J gene is TRBJ2-1, the V gene TRBV11-2, with a tentative D call TRBD2 (6 bases). Germline V CDR1 and CDR2: SGHAT, FQNNGV. The ends were cut back, 5 bases at V and 4 bases at J, with 21 bases in the middle. The CDR3 has 17 residues. CDR3 in amino acids: CASSRPWEADSYNEQFF. Here the CDR3 DNA reads TGTGCCAGCAGCCGTCCGTGGGAGGCCGATTCTTACAATGAGCAGTTCTTC.

This clone has only a few counts. Germline is not matched at one junction end, which may reflect a read error. This chain uses TRBV30 with TRBJ2-5, with D tentatively TRBD2 (5 bases). The germline V gene has CDR1 GTSNPN and CDR2 SVGIG (reference sequence). This CDR3 has 17 amino acids. DNA for the CDR3: TGTGCCTGGAGTTTCGGAGGAGTCTCCGGGTTGGTTGAGATCCAGTACTTC. Encoded protein: CAWSFGGVSGLVEIQYF.

This clone appeared a single time. The chain has TRBV27 and TRBJ2-7, with 11 bases identical to TRBD2. From germline, CDR1 is MNHEY and CDR2 SMNVEV (reference sequence). The CDR3 consists of 18 residues. The V and J ends lost 7 bases and 5 bases, in that order; junction bases with no gene match: 19. The CDR3 spells CASTPGESSGRASHEQYF. In DNA, the CDR3 is TGTGCCAGCACCCCGGGTGAAAGTAGCGGGAGGGCCTCTCACGAGCAGTACTTC.

The rearrangement links TRBV7-8 to TRBJ1-2, with 7 positions matching TRBD1. J lost 4 bases, V lost 3 bases, and 11 bases had no gene match. CDR3 length: 16 residues. Germline V gene data show CDR1 as SGHVS and CDR2 as FQNEAQ. This chain's CDR3 is CASSLAGKGASYGYTF. The CDR3 region has the DNA TGTGCCAGCAGCTTGGCGGGGAAGGGGGCAAGCTATGGCTACACCTTC. Variable domain in full (rest from reference TRBV7-8 and TRBJ1-2): GAGVSQSPRYKVAKRGQDVALRCDPISGHVSLFWYQQALGQGPEFLTYFQNEAQLDKSGLPSDRFFAERPEGSVSTLKIQRTQQEDSAVYLCASSLAGKGASYGYTFGSGTRLTVV.

The CDR3 DNA is TGTGCCAGCAGCTTAGAGTTCCTAGCGGGTGTCCAAGAGACCCAGTACTTC. As protein: CASSLEFLAGVQETQYF. The chain is built from TRBV7-9 and TRBJ2-5; 8 nucleotides agree with TRBD2. CDR3 size: 17 residues. Germline-derived CDR1 and CDR2 are SEHNR and FQNEAQ (reference sequence). With 1 base clipped from V and 1 base from J, the junction kept 8 bases outside the gene matches. Variable domain in full (rest from reference TRBV7-9 and TRBJ2-5): DTGVSQNPRHKITKRGQNVTFRCDPISEHNRLYWYRQTLGQGPEFLTYFQNEAQLEKSRLLSDRFSAERPKGSFSTLEIQRTEQGDSAMYLCASSLEFLAGVQETQYFGPGTRLLVL.

The chain carries TRBV28 and TRBJ1-1; D is ambiguous. The germline V and J ends were trimmed by 2 bases and 4 bases, with 20 bases remaining between them. Per the germline V gene, CDR1 is MDHEN and CDR2 is SYDVKM. The CDR3 has 17 residues. The CDR3 coding sequence is TGTGCCAGCAGTTTAGCGTCGGCGGGCTCGGGATTCACTGAAGCTTTCTTT. It is translated as CASSLASAGSGFTEAFF.

J is TRBJ1-2 and V is TRBV6-5; D is unclear. Germline CDR1 reads MNHEY; CDR2 reads SVGAGI. Trimming removed 2 bases from V and 7 bases from J, with 17 bases in between. This CDR3 region has 15 residues. The CDR3 spells CASSYRKTSPGGYTF. As DNA, the CDR3 is TGTGCCAGCAGTTACCGGAAAACGTCACCGGGTGGCTACACCTTC.

As concerns this clone: The sample contains more than one DNA sequence encoding this CDR3. The chain couples TRBV5-1 to TRBJ1-2, with D perhaps matching TRBD1 (6 bases). The germline CDR1 and CDR2 sequences are SGHRS and YFSETQ. With 2 bases removed from V and 3 bases from J, the gap between germline ends came to 11 bases. This CDR3 is 14 amino acids long. CDR3 sequence (DNA): TGCGCCAGCAGCTTAACAGGGTTGGACTATGGCTACACCTTC. This sequence encodes CASSLTGLDYGYTF.

The rearrangement uses TRBV19 and TRBJ1-5; D is uncertain. The V end was cut by 6 bases, the J end by 6 bases, with 18 bases between. The CDR3 length is 15 residues. Germline lookup yields CDR1 LNHDA and CDR2 SQIVND (reference sequence). Written as DNA, the CDR3 is TGTGCCAGTAGCCCGAGGGCAGGCTCAGGTCAGCCCCAGCATTTT. Its protein product is CASSPRAGSGQPQHF.

V gene TRBV29-1 combines with J gene TRBJ1-1; weak D call: TRBD1 (5 bases). The ends were cut back, 6 bases at V and 6 bases at J, with 20 bases in the middle. The CDR3 sequence is 14 residues long. Looked up from germline, CDR1 is SQVTM and CDR2 is ANQGSEA. In DNA form, the CDR3 reads TGCAGCGTCCACATGACGACCCTGGGGCCTGAAGCTTTCTTT. Amino acids: CSVHMTTLGPEAFF.

The rearrangement links TRBV15 to TRBJ2-1; the D is unclear. CDR1 and CDR2 (germline): LNHNV, YYDKDF (reference sequence). The V end was cut by 1 base, the J end by 7 bases, with 11 bases between. The CDR3 loop spans 14 amino acids. The CDR3 protein is CATSRVEKGNEQFF. Written as DNA, the CDR3 is TGTGCCACCAGCAGAGTGGAAAAAGGGAATGAGCAGTTCTTC.

The chain combines TRBV29-1 with TRBJ2-1, with D maybe TRBD2 (6 bases). Germline-derived CDR1 and CDR2 are SQVTM and ANQGSEA. The CDR3 consists of 17 residues. Trimming left V 1 base short and J 0 bases short, with 16 bases between. The DNA for the CDR3 is TGCAGCGTTGAAGGTTCTATAGCGGAATTCTCCTACAATGAGCAGTTCTTC. Translation: CSVEGSIAEFSYNEQFF.